The clone carrying this TCR beta chain was found once. TCRdb's copy holds only in-frame clones and misses some; the assay was immunoSEQ multiplex PCR. The sample lists roughly 150,000 clones, roughly 84% occurring once. The data stem from a study of cytotoxic CD8 clonotypes in ibrutinib-treated CLL. V was clipped by 8 bases and J by 7 bases, with 15 bases between them. CDR3 size: 13 residues. Germline V gives CDR1 SGHTA, CDR2 FQGTGA. This specimen was PBMCs, taken at disease progression, from a patient treated with ibrutinib. This TCR derives from a human donor with chronic lymphocytic leukemia. The chain is built from TRBV7-3 and TRBJ1-5, with D hard to call. CDR3 nucleotides: TGTGCCAGCTCCCTCACGACGGGCCAGCCCCAGCATTTT. Translated: CASSLTTGQPQHF.